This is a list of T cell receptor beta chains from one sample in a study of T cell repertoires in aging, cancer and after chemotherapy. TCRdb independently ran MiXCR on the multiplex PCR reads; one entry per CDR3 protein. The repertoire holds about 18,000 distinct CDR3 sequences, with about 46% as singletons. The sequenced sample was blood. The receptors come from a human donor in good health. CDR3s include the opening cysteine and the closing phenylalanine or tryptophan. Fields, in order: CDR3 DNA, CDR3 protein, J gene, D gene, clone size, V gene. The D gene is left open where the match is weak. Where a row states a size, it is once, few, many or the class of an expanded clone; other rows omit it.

cdr3_nt: TGTGCCAGTAGTATTGGGACAGGGGGAAATGAAGCTTTCTTT
cdr3_aa: CASSIGTGGNEAFF
j_call: TRBJ1-1
d_call: TRBD1
clone_size: .
v_call: TRBV19

cdr3_nt: TGTGCCAGCAGCTTAAGCGGTTTGAACACCGGGGAGCTGTTTTTT
cdr3_aa: CASSLSGLNTGELFF
j_call: TRBJ2-2
d_call: .
clone_size: .
v_call: TRBV13

cdr3_nt: TGTGCCAGCAGCTTGGAAGGGGGAGGGCCCCCCTACGAGCAGTACTTC
cdr3_aa: CASSLEGGGPPYEQYF
j_call: TRBJ2-7
d_call: .
clone_size: .
v_call: TRBV5-5

cdr3_nt: TGTGCCACCAGCAGAGATCCTTGGGGCACCCACTCCTACGAGCAGTACTTC
cdr3_aa: CATSRDPWGTHSYEQYF
j_call: TRBJ2-7
d_call: .
clone_size: .
v_call: TRBV15

cdr3_nt: TGTGCCAGCAGAGCGGGAGGGCAAGAGACCCAGTACTTC
cdr3_aa: CASRAGGQETQYF
j_call: TRBJ2-5
d_call: TRBD2
clone_size: .
v_call: TRBV6-1

cdr3_nt: TGTGCCTGGAGTGTACGCGGACAGGGCGGAAGCTACACCTTC
cdr3_aa: CAWSVRGQGGSYTF
j_call: TRBJ1-2
d_call: TRBD1
clone_size: once
v_call: TRBV30

cdr3_nt: TGTGCCAGCAGCTCGGGACAGGGGGACTACGAGCAGTACTTC
cdr3_aa: CASSSGQGDYEQYF
j_call: TRBJ2-7
d_call: TRBD1
clone_size: .
v_call: TRBV5-4

cdr3_nt: TGTGCCAGCAGTCGTAGCGGTTCGGGGAACGAGCAGTACTTC
cdr3_aa: CASSRSGSGNEQYF
j_call: TRBJ2-7
d_call: .
clone_size: few
v_call: TRBV27

cdr3_nt: TGCAGCGTTGGAAAGGGAGCGGACACTGAAGCTTTCTTT
cdr3_aa: CSVGKGADTEAFF
j_call: TRBJ1-1
d_call: .
clone_size: .
v_call: TRBV29-1

cdr3_nt: TGTGCCAGCACTTTGACTAGCGCCAAAAACATTCAGTACTTC
cdr3_aa: CASTLTSAKNIQYF
j_call: TRBJ2-4
d_call: TRBD2
clone_size: .
v_call: TRBV6-1

cdr3_nt: TGCAGCGTTGAAATCCGGGCTGGGAACACCGGGGAGCTGTTTTTT
cdr3_aa: CSVEIRAGNTGELFF
j_call: TRBJ2-2
d_call: .
clone_size: .
v_call: TRBV29-1

cdr3_nt: TGTGCCAGTAGGGCACTCGGAGGGAGGACGGATGAGCAGTTCTTC
cdr3_aa: CASRALGGRTDEQFF
j_call: TRBJ2-1
d_call: .
clone_size: .
v_call: TRBV19

cdr3_nt: TGTGCCAGCAGTTACGGACAGGGTTCTGGAGAGACCCAGTACTTC
cdr3_aa: CASSYGQGSGETQYF
j_call: TRBJ2-5
d_call: TRBD1
clone_size: once
v_call: TRBV6-5

cdr3_nt: TGTGCCTCGTCGACAGGGTGGGAGACCCAGTACTTC
cdr3_aa: CASSTGWETQYF
j_call: TRBJ2-5
d_call: TRBD1
clone_size: .
v_call: TRBV19

cdr3_nt: TGTGCCAGCAGTACCCCATCAGAGCATCCTGGCCGCTACGAGCAGTACTTC
cdr3_aa: CASSTPSEHPGRYEQYF
j_call: TRBJ2-7
d_call: .
clone_size: few
v_call: TRBV6-2/TRBV6-3

cdr3_nt: TGTGCCAGCAGTCGACTAGCGGGGAGCACAGATACGCAGTATTTT
cdr3_aa: CASSRLAGSTDTQYF
j_call: TRBJ2-3
d_call: TRBD2
clone_size: .
v_call: TRBV6-5

cdr3_nt: TGCAGCGTTGAGACAGGGGAGAACTATGGCTACACCTTC
cdr3_aa: CSVETGENYGYTF
j_call: TRBJ1-2
d_call: TRBD1
clone_size: few
v_call: TRBV29-1

cdr3_nt: TGCAGCGTTGATGGAAGAAGGACTAGCGGGAACACAGATACGCAGTATTTT
cdr3_aa: CSVDGRRTSGNTDTQYF
j_call: TRBJ2-3
d_call: TRBD2
clone_size: .
v_call: TRBV29-1

cdr3_nt: TGTGCCAGCAGCTTAGTCGATGAGCAGTTCTTC
cdr3_aa: CASSLVDEQFF
j_call: TRBJ2-1
d_call: .
clone_size: .
v_call: TRBV7-9

cdr3_nt: TGCAGCGTTGATGGTTGGGACAGGCCGTACGAGCAGTACTTC
cdr3_aa: CSVDGWDRPYEQYF
j_call: TRBJ2-7
d_call: TRBD1
clone_size: .
v_call: TRBV29-1

cdr3_nt: TGTGCCAGCAGCTCCGGACTTGTGGAAAAACTGTTTTTT
cdr3_aa: CASSSGLVEKLFF
j_call: TRBJ1-4
d_call: .
clone_size: .
v_call: TRBV11-1

cdr3_nt: TGCGCCAGCAGCCAAGTAGGGAACGCAGATACGCAGTATTTT
cdr3_aa: CASSQVGNADTQYF
j_call: TRBJ2-3
d_call: .
clone_size: few
v_call: TRBV4-3

cdr3_nt: TGTGCCAGCAGTTCCCTTTCACTTGGACTAGCGGGAGGAGGGGAGCTGTTTTTT
cdr3_aa: CASSSLSLGLAGGGELFF
j_call: TRBJ2-2
d_call: TRBD2
clone_size: .
v_call: TRBV6-2/TRBV6-3

cdr3_nt: TGTGCCAGCAGTATACGACAGGGGCGAGTCAAACTGTTTTTT
cdr3_aa: CASSIRQGRVKLFF
j_call: TRBJ1-4
d_call: TRBD1
clone_size: .
v_call: TRBV6-1

cdr3_nt: TGTGCCAGCTCACTCGATCCCCCGGGGACGGGCTCCTACGAGCAGTACTTC
cdr3_aa: CASSLDPPGTGSYEQYF
j_call: TRBJ2-7
d_call: .
clone_size: .
v_call: TRBV18

cdr3_nt: TGTGCCAGCATCGACGGAGCCTTAGGGCAGTATTTT
cdr3_aa: CASIDGALGQYF
j_call: TRBJ2-3
d_call: .
clone_size: .
v_call: TRBV7-9

cdr3_nt: TGCAGCGCCCAACCCCCTGAAGAGACCCAGTACTTC
cdr3_aa: CSAQPPEETQYF
j_call: TRBJ2-5
d_call: .
clone_size: .
v_call: TRBV29-1

cdr3_nt: TGTGCCAGTAGTATTAGGGACAGGAGCTACACCGGGGAGCTGTTTTTT
cdr3_aa: CASSIRDRSYTGELFF
j_call: TRBJ2-2
d_call: TRBD1
clone_size: few
v_call: TRBV19

cdr3_nt: TGTGCCAGCAGTTATGGGTCGGACACCGGGGAGCTGTTTTTT
cdr3_aa: CASSYGSDTGELFF
j_call: TRBJ2-2
d_call: .
clone_size: .
v_call: TRBV6-5

cdr3_nt: TGTGCCAGCAGCTTACGAGGGGGGACCGGGGAGCTGTTTTTT
cdr3_aa: CASSLRGGTGELFF
j_call: TRBJ2-2
d_call: .
clone_size: .
v_call: TRBV5-6

cdr3_nt: TGTGCCTGGAGTGTGGCGACCCCAGATACGCAGTATTTT
cdr3_aa: CAWSVATPDTQYF
j_call: TRBJ2-3
d_call: .
clone_size: .
v_call: TRBV30

cdr3_nt: TGTGCCTGGACGACAGGTCCCTGGTCACCCCTCCACTTT
cdr3_aa: CAWTTGPWSPLHF
j_call: TRBJ1-6
d_call: .
clone_size: few
v_call: TRBV19

cdr3_nt: TGTGCCAGTAGTGAACTAGCGGGAGGAGAGACCCAGTACTTC
cdr3_aa: CASSELAGGETQYF
j_call: TRBJ2-5
d_call: TRBD2
clone_size: .
v_call: TRBV19

cdr3_nt: TGTGCCAGCAGCCCCGGGACAGGTCAAGAGACCCAGTACTTC
cdr3_aa: CASSPGTGQETQYF
j_call: TRBJ2-5
d_call: TRBD1
clone_size: .
v_call: TRBV11-1

cdr3_nt: TGTGCCTGGAAACGGGACTCTTCCACAGATACGCAGTATTTT
cdr3_aa: CAWKRDSSTDTQYF
j_call: TRBJ2-3
d_call: .
clone_size: once
v_call: TRBV30

cdr3_nt: TGTGCCAGCAGTCACCGACTAGCGGCCACAGATACGCAGTATTTT
cdr3_aa: CASSHRLAATDTQYF
j_call: TRBJ2-3
d_call: TRBD2
clone_size: .
v_call: TRBV12-3/TRBV12-4

cdr3_nt: TGTGCCAGCAGCTTGGGAGCTAGCGGGGCCTACAATGAGCAGTTCTTC
cdr3_aa: CASSLGASGAYNEQFF
j_call: TRBJ2-1
d_call: TRBD2
clone_size: few
v_call: TRBV5-6

cdr3_nt: TGTGCCAGCAGTTTTAAGGGTGGGCAGCTGGAAGCGGGAATGGCAGATACGCAGTATTTT
cdr3_aa: CASSFKGGQLEAGMADTQYF
j_call: TRBJ2-3
d_call: TRBD2
clone_size: few
v_call: TRBV27

cdr3_nt: TGTGCCAGCTCACCACAGGGAGATGGCACTGAAGCTTTCTTT
cdr3_aa: CASSPQGDGTEAFF
j_call: TRBJ1-1
d_call: .
clone_size: once
v_call: TRBV18

cdr3_nt: TGTGCCAGCAGTTACTCCAGGACAGGGGGCAACGAGCAGTACTTC
cdr3_aa: CASSYSRTGGNEQYF
j_call: TRBJ2-7
d_call: TRBD1
clone_size: .
v_call: TRBV6-2/TRBV6-3

cdr3_nt: TGCAGCGCCCACAGCGGGCCCGGCTACGAGCAGTACTTC
cdr3_aa: CSAHSGPGYEQYF
j_call: TRBJ2-7
d_call: .
clone_size: few
v_call: TRBV29-1

cdr3_nt: TGTGCCAGCTCTCGACAGGCTCTCAACTATGGCTACACCTTC
cdr3_aa: CASSRQALNYGYTF
j_call: TRBJ1-2
d_call: .
clone_size: .
v_call: TRBV27

cdr3_nt: TGTGCCAGCGGCGACAGGGGCCTAAATGGCTACACCTTC
cdr3_aa: CASGDRGLNGYTF
j_call: TRBJ1-2
d_call: TRBD1
clone_size: .
v_call: TRBV27

cdr3_nt: TGCAGCGTTGGGCTAGCAGGAGATACGCAGTATTTT
cdr3_aa: CSVGLAGDTQYF
j_call: TRBJ2-3
d_call: .
clone_size: medium-sized
v_call: TRBV29-1

cdr3_nt: TGTGCCAGCAGCTTAGACCTGAACACCGGGGAGCTGTTTTTT
cdr3_aa: CASSLDLNTGELFF
j_call: TRBJ2-2
d_call: .
clone_size: .
v_call: TRBV11-1

cdr3_nt: TGTGCCAGCTCACCACTGCCAGGGAAGTACGAGACCCAGTACTTC
cdr3_aa: CASSPLPGKYETQYF
j_call: TRBJ2-5
d_call: .
clone_size: .
v_call: TRBV18

cdr3_nt: TGTGCCAGCAGCTTGGGGGGACTAGCGGGAGCATTAAGCAATGAGCAGTTCTTC
cdr3_aa: CASSLGGLAGALSNEQFF
j_call: TRBJ2-1
d_call: TRBD2
clone_size: .
v_call: TRBV5-4

cdr3_nt: TGTGCCAGCAGTTACGCCAGCGGGGATTCACCCCTCCACTTT
cdr3_aa: CASSYASGDSPLHF
j_call: TRBJ1-6
d_call: .
clone_size: .
v_call: TRBV28